The 23 T cell receptor beta chains listed next were all sequenced from one sample in a study of response to subunit inactivated influenza vaccine. TCRdb called the RT-PCR reads again in MiXCR, with one record for every CDR3 protein. The sample includes 500,000 to 550,000 distinct CDR3 sequences, approximately 20% of them seen just once. The same specimen was also included in a second study, on T cells expressing NK-cell markers. Turning to that study: cDNA encoding TCR beta was synthesized via 5'RACE template switching incorporating UMIs.

The source was CD4+ T cells sorted from PBMCs, collected 12 days after vaccination. These TCRs come from a man aged 45-60 years who received an inactivated influenza vaccine.

This clonotype showed up many times. The V and J genes are TRBV7-3 and TRBJ2-1; 11 bases agree with TRBD2. In germline, CDR1 is SGHTA, CDR2 FQGTGA. The CDR3 loop spans 16 amino acids. The V segment lost 5 bases and the J segment 6 bases; nucleotides outside the gene matches: 9. CDR3 protein: CASSLSWTSGFNEQFF. The CDR3, as DNA: TGTGCCAGCAGCCTATCCTGGACTAGCGGGTTCAATGAGCAGTTCTTC.

The chain combines TRBV6-2 or TRBV6-3 with TRBJ2-3, with D possibly being TRBD1 (6 bases). Germline V gives CDR1 MNHEY, CDR2 SVGEGT. V was shortened by 6 bases and J by 0 bases, with 16 bases between the two germline ends. This CDR3 has 16 amino acids. Here the CDR3 DNA reads TGTGCCAGCAGGACACAGGGAATTTCTAGCACAGATACGCAGTATTTT. Its translation is CASRTQGISSTDTQYF.

V gene TRBV7-2 combines with J gene TRBJ2-3; D is unresolved. The V gene lost 3 bases and the J gene lost 6 bases, with 7 bases spanning the gap. Germline V gene sequence: CDR1 SGHTA, CDR2 FQGNSA. The CDR3 runs to 12 residues. The CDR3 nucleotides are TGTGCCAGCAGCTTGAAAGGGGATACGCAGTATTTT. This codes for CASSLKGDTQYF.

This clonotype was detected a few times. The chain links TRBV6-1 to TRBJ2-2; 8 bases match TRBD1. V lost 10 bases and J lost 7; bases outside the gene matches: 14. The CDR3 consists of 15 residues. Germline V gene lookup returns CDR1 MNHNS and CDR2 SASEGT. CDR3 bases: TGTGCCATCCCGACCCAAGACAGGGGAGGCGGGGAGCTGTTTTTT. Translating it yields CAIPTQDRGGGELFF.

The sample holds a few counts of this clonotype. The V call is TRBV28, the J call TRBJ2-3; D is ambiguous. CDR3 length: 16 amino acids. Trimming shortened V by 5 bases and J by 1 base, and 16 bases separated the two germline ends. Germline CDR1 and CDR2: MDHEN and SYDVKM. The CDR3: CASSPLEVVGTDTQYF. The CDR3, as DNA: TGTGCCAGCAGTCCACTCGAGGTAGTGGGCACAGATACGCAGTATTTT.

This clonotype was observed a few times. The CDR3 DNA reads as TGTGCCTGGAGTAGGCGGGGTTACAATGAGCAGTTCTTC. Its translation: CAWSRRGYNEQFF. This rearrangement joins TRBV30 to TRBJ2-1; possibly TRBD2 for D (6 bases). CDR3 length: 13 amino acids. Per the germline V gene, CDR1 is GTSNPN and CDR2 is SVGIG (reference sequence). V lost 2 bases and J 4 bases, leaving 9 bases between the germline ends.

This clonotype came up a few times. This chain connects TRBV6-5 to TRBJ2-7, with TRBD1 as a possible D gene (7 bases). Germline CDR1 MNHEY, CDR2 SVGAGI. V was clipped by 0 bases and J by 0 bases, with 15 bases between them. The CDR3 covers 17 residues. CDR3 coding DNA: TGTGCCAGCAGTTACTCACATCCCCAGGGGGGCTCCTACGAGCAGTACTTC. It codes for CASSYSHPQGGSYEQYF.

This clonotype turned up a few times. The chain is built from TRBV5-1 and TRBJ2-3; 9 bases match TRBD1. Germline-derived CDR1 and CDR2 are SGHRS and YFSETQ. J lost 0 bases, V lost 4 bases, and 3 bases had no gene match. The CDR3 consists of 15 residues. CDR3 amino acids: CASSRDRASTDTQYF. For the CDR3, the DNA is TGCGCCAGCAGCCGGGACAGGGCCAGCACAGATACGCAGTATTTT. The full variable domain, with the rest looked up from reference TRBV5-1 and TRBJ2-3, is KAGVTQTPRYLIKTRGQQVTLSCSPISGHRSVSWYQQTPGQGLQFLFEYFSETQRNKGNFPGRFSGRQFSNSRSEMNVSTLELGDSALYLCASSRDRASTDTQYFGPGTRLTVL.

This clonotype was counted a few times. The chain has TRBV4-3 and TRBJ2-1; D remains ambiguous. The V end lost 0 bases, the J end lost 9 bases, and 12 bases lay between the germline ends. The CDR3 loop spans 14 amino acids. Germline V gene lookup returns CDR1 LGHNA and CDR2 YSLEER. CDR3: CASSQDARVFEQFF. The CDR3 DNA reads TGCGCCAGCAGCCAAGATGCAAGAGTGTTTGAGCAGTTCTTC.

The genes are TRBV24-1 and TRBJ2-1; D not certain. The CDR3 is 12 amino acids. The ends were cut back, 5 bases at V and 5 bases at J, with 6 bases in the middle. Germline V CDR1 and CDR2: KGHDR, SFDVKD. CDR3 nucleotide sequence: TGTGCCACCAGTGTGGGAAACAATGAGCAGTTCTTC. As protein: CATSVGNNEQFF.

This clonotype has a handful of counts. J is TRBJ1-5 and V is TRBV10-3; perhaps TRBD1 as D (6 bases). The length of the CDR3 is 14 residues. The V end lost 4 bases, the J end lost 5 bases, and 12 bases lay between the germline ends. CDR1 and CDR2 (germline): ENHRY, SYGVKD. CDR3 in amino acids: CAISGDTRDQPQHF. DNA for the CDR3: TGTGCCATCAGTGGGGACACGAGGGATCAGCCCCAGCATTTT.

The CDR3 DNA reads as TGTGCCAGTAGTGTGCGGAACTTCAACTACAATGAGCAGTTCTTC. Its protein product is CASSVRNFNYNEQFF. The genes are TRBV19 and TRBJ2-1; D is unresolved. Germline lookup yields CDR1 LNHDA and CDR2 SQIVND (reference sequence). The CDR3 runs 15 residues. The V gene lost 5 bases and the J gene lost 3 bases, with 14 bases spanning the gap.

The rearrangement uses TRBV5-1 and TRBJ2-7, with 13 bases fitting TRBD2. This CDR3 has 20 amino acids. The ends lost 1 base at V and 3 bases at J; junction bases unmatched: 16. Germline V gene lookup returns CDR1 SGHRS and CDR2 YFSETQ. The CDR3 region has the DNA TGCGCCAGCAGCTTGCCCAGACTAGCGGGGGGTACCCACAATCTCTACGAGCAGTACTTC. Amino acids: CASSLPRLAGGTHNLYEQYF.

The chain recombines TRBV6-1 with TRBJ2-6, with TRBD1 matching 10 bases. Germline assignment: CDR1 MNHNS and CDR2 SASEGT. V lost 3 bases and J lost 1; bases outside the gene matches: 9. The CDR3 runs 19 residues. CDR3 residues: CASSERGQGRRSGANVLTF. Here the CDR3 DNA reads TGTGCCAGCAGTGAGCGGGGACAGGGGAGAAGGTCTGGGGCCAACGTCCTGACTTTC.

This clonotype was seen a handful of times. The chain recombines TRBV5-6 with TRBJ1-2, with D unresolved. Per the germline V gene, CDR1 is SGHDT and CDR2 is YYEEEE. With 5 bases removed from V and 4 bases from J, the gap between germline ends came to 15 bases. The CDR3 contains 14 residues. CDR3 in DNA: TGTGCCAGCAGGATGGCTGGGGTCCTCTATGGCTACACCTTC. This gives the protein CASRMAGVLYGYTF.

This rearrangement joins TRBV5-1 to TRBJ2-1; 10 bases map to TRBD2. V lost 4 bases, J lost 4 bases, and 5 bases stayed unmatched. Germline CDR1 reads SGHRS; CDR2 reads YFSETQ. This CDR3 comprises 15 residues. Here the CDR3 DNA reads TGCGCCAGCAGCCCAGGGACTAGCGAGTACAATGAGCAGTTCTTC. Translation gives CASSPGTSEYNEQFF.

Only a few counts were recorded for this clonotype. The V gene is TRBV18, the J gene TRBJ2-4; D is possibly TRBD2 (5 bases). Looked up from germline, CDR1 is KGHSH and CDR2 is LQKENI. The germline V and J ends were trimmed by 5 bases and 7 bases, with 12 bases remaining between them. This CDR3 is built from 13 residues. The CDR3 is CASSYGSGNIQYF. CDR3 coding DNA: TGTGCCAGCTCATATGGTTCGGGGAACATTCAGTACTTC.

This clonotype was observed a handful of times. V and J are TRBV3-1 and TRBJ2-5, with 15 bases fitting TRBD2. CDR1 is LGHDT, CDR2 YNNKEL, per germline (reference sequence). This CDR3 region has 19 residues. Trimming at V came to 3 bases and at J to 0 bases, leaving 8 bases not matched to a gene. CDR3 nucleotides: TGTGCCAGCAGCCAGGAAGGACTAGCGGGGGGGCGGTACCAAGAGACCCAGTACTTC. Its translation: CASSQEGLAGGRYQETQYF.

This clonotype was seen at least ten times. The rearrangement joins TRBV29-1 to TRBJ2-2; no clear D gene. The CDR3 is 13 residues long. Germline V gives CDR1 SQVTM, CDR2 ANQGSEA. Trimming took 6 bases from V and 6 from J, leaving 14 bases between them. The CDR3 loop is CSVARTVAGELFF. As DNA, the CDR3 is TGCAGCGTCGCTCGGACGGTAGCCGGGGAGCTGTTTTTT.

The chain is built from TRBV24-1 and TRBJ2-1; no firm D call. V was pared by 4 bases and J by 7 bases, with 16 bases between. There are 15 residues in the CDR3. Germline-derived CDR1 and CDR2 are KGHDR and SFDVKD. CDR3 coding DNA: TGTGCCACCAGTGAAACCACACAAAGCAGGAATGAGCAGTTCTTC. The encoded protein is CATSETTQSRNEQFF.

This chain uses TRBV7-8 with TRBJ2-3, with 10 bases that match TRBD2. This CDR3 comprises 16 residues. The trim removed 2 bases at V and 1 base at J, leaving 3 bases unmatched. Per germline, CDR1 SGHVS and CDR2 FQNEAQ. CDR3 bases: TGTGCCAGCAGCTTAACTAGCGGGATACGCACAGATACGCAGTATTTT. Protein sequence: CASSLTSGIRTDTQYF.

This clonotype showed up just a few times. The chain joins TRBV28 to TRBJ2-3; D call uncertain. Germline V gives CDR1 MDHEN, CDR2 SYDVKM. Trimming removed 5 bases from V and 2 bases from J, with 8 bases in between. CDR3 length: 13 residues. CDR3 coding DNA: TGTGCCAGCAGTCCCCCCGTCACAGATACGCAGTATTTT. Translation gives CASSPPVTDTQYF.

This clonotype was observed a few times. This chain uses TRBV2 with TRBJ2-7, with a tentative D call TRBD1 (5 bases). The V gene's germline CDR1 is SNHLY and CDR2 FYNNEI. The CDR3 covers 13 residues. Between the trimmed V and J ends, which lost 10 bases and 4 bases, there was a span of 17 bases. CDR3 residues: CATTDTGTYEQYF. CDR3 sequence (DNA): TGTGCCACAACGGACACCGGTACTTACGAGCAGTACTTC.